This paragraph covers one T cell receptor beta chain sequence. The target of this receptor is not known. Base qualities are not provided; no much larger clone lies one nucleotide away. In the prospective study, participants were about 18 to 95 years old, resided in under 30 geographic areas of the United States, and were enrolled through a virtual design. In the prospective study, cohorts were assigned on the basis of participant-reported clinical history obtained from a screening survey and a study questionnaire. ImmuneRACE Cohort 3 recovered participants were defined by two consecutive negative NP/OP PCR tests, healthcare professional clearance, or symptom resolution. In the prospective study, whole blood, serum and a nasopharyngeal or oropharyngeal swab were collected from each participant by mobile phlebotomists. Over an approximately 2-month period, participants in the prospective study had the option of providing additional blood draws and questionnaires. Blood samples from the prospective study were shipped frozen or at room temperature prior to DNA extraction.

This sample is part of a study of blood T cell repertoires in COVID-19 (dated by TCRdb to about 2020). About the investigation overall: The collaborator samples originated in the United States, Italy and Spain and spanned the acute and convalescent phases of COVID-19. The prospective study material was composed of cDNA or gDNA derived from T cells, B-cell-depleted T cells, or PBMCs. Subjects who had been exposed to COVID-19, were actively infected with it, or had recovered from it provided the deeply sampled blood TCRbeta repertoires that made up the dataset. A freely available public database, intended as a resource for researchers studying the immune response to SARS-CoV-2, is where the repertoires were released. Samples came from the ongoing ImmuneRACE study (first 160 participants) plus 1,254 subjects from 6 global collaborators. Sample metadata almost always included a de-identified subject ID, COVID-19 status, age in years and sex. Where available, HLA class I and class II types were obtained from metadata supplied by the sample provider rather than from assay-based typing. Overall results and qualifications from the work: How much clinical and demographic metadata was included differed by source and by participant, and the metadata was provided uncurated.

TCRbeta CDR3 regions were amplified from genomic DNA by means of the immunoSEQ Assay, a bias-controlled multiplex PCR. Under the source paper's analysis protocol: The number of nucleated cells in each sample was estimated by amplification of reference gene primers within the assay. To quantify the absolute abundance of each unique TCRbeta CDR3 rearrangement, sequence reads were collapsed and filtered. For each sample, productive Simpson clonality was calculated as the square root of Simpson's diversity index over productive rearrangements. TCRdb obtained this table from immuneACCESS and retained in-frame rearrangements with V and J assigned. These tables miss some clones; where compared with another copy, unresolved V genes account for less than half of the shortfall, and the remainder is unexplained. The V and J calls and clone size come from that table; D and trimming were worked out from the DNA. The sample table lists 150,000 to 200,000 clones, 88% of them with a count of one. Jointly, the top ten make up more than 8.5% of the sample.

The germline V end is reduced by 0 bases and the J end by 6 bases; junction bases left unmatched: 7. As encoded in the germline V gene (reference sequence), CDR1 is LNHNV while CDR2 is YYDKDF. From its cysteine to its phenylalanine, the CDR3 spans 15 amino acids. Here the CDR3 DNA is all that survives: 45 bases in frame from base 1. The receptor was isolated from a woman aged 18-29 years who had recovered from COVID-19. The chain uses TRBV15 and TRBJ2-7; the central 8 bases match TRBD2. Sequencing input: PBMCs or T cells enriched from blood (not recorded which). CDR3 region: CATSREREGRAEQYF. The DNA sequence is as follows: TGTGCCACCAGCAGAGAACGGGAGGGCCGAGCCGAGCAGTACTTC.